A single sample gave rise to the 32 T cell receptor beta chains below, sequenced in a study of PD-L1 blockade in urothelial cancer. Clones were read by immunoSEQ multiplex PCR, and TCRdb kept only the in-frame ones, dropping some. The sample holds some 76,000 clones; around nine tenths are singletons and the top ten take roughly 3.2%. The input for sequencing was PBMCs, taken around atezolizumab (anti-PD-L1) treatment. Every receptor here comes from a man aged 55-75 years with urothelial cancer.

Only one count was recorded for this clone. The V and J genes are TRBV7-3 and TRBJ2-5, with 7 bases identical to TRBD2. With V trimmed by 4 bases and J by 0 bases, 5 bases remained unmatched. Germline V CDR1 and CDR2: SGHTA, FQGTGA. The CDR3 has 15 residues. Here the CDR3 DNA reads TGTGCCAGCAGCTCATCAGCGGGGAACCAAGAGACCCAGTACTTC. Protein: CASSSSAGNQETQYF.

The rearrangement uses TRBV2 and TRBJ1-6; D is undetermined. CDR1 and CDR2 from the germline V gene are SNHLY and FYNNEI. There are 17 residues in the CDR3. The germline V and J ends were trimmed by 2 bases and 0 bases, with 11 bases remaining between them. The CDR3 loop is CASSELGLSSYNSPLHF. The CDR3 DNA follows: TGTGCCAGCAGTGAACTGGGCCTGAGCTCCTATAATTCACCCCTCCACTTT. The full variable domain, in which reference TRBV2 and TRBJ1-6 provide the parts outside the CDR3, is EPEVTQTPSHQVTQMGQEVILRCVPISNHLYFYWYRQILGQKVEFLVSFYNNEISEKSEIFDDQFSVERPDGSNFTLKIRSTKLEDSAMYFCASSELGLSSYNSPLHFGNGTRLTVT.

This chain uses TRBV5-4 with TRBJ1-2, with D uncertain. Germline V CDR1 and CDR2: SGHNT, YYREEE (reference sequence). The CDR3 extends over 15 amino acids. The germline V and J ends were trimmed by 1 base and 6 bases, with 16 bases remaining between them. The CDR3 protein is CASSLKSQYSDGYTF. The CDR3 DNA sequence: TGTGCCAGCAGCTTGAAGTCACAGTATAGCGATGGCTACACCTTC.

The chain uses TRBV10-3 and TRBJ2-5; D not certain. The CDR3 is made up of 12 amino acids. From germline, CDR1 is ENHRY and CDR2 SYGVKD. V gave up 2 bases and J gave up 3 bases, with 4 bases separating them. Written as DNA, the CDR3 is TGTGCCATCAGTGAGCCCAAAGAGACCCAGTACTTC. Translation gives CAISEPKETQYF.

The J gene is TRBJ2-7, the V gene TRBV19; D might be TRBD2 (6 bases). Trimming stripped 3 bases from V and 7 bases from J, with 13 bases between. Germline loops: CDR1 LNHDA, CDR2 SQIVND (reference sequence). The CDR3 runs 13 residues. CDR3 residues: CASSMRREWEQYF. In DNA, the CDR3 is TGTGCCAGTAGTATGAGGAGGGAGTGGGAGCAGTACTTC.

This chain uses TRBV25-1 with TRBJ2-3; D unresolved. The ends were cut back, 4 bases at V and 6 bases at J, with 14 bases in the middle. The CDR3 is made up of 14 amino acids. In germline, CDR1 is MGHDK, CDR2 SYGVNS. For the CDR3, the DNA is TGTGCCAGCAGTGGGGTTACTCGGGTGGATACGCAGTATTTT. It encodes CASSGVTRVDTQYF.

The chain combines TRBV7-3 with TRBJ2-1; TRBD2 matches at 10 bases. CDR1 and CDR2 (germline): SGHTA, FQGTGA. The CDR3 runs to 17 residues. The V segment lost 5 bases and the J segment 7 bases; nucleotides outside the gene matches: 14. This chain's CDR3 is CASSPSAGSGGPNEQFF. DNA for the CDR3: TGTGCCAGCAGCCCCTCCGCTGGTAGCGGGGGGCCAAATGAGCAGTTCTTC. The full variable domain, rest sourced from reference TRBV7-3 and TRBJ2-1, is GAGVSQTPSNKVTEKGKYVELRCDPISGHTALYWYRQSLGQGPEFLIYFQGTGAADDSGLPNDRFFAVRPEGSVSTLKIQRTERGDSAVYLCASSPSAGSGGPNEQFFGPGTRLTVL.

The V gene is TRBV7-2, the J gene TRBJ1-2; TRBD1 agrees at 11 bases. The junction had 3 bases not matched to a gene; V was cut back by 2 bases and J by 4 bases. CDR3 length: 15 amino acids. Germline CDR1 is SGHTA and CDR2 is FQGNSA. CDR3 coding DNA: TGTGCCAGCAGCTTAAGGACAGGGGGCACCTATGGCTACACCTTC. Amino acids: CASSLRTGGTYGYTF.

Written as DNA, the CDR3 is TGTGCCAGCAGCCAAGATCGCGGGCTCTCTGGAAACACCATATATTTT. This translates into CASSQDRGLSGNTIYF. The chain carries TRBV14 and TRBJ1-3; D gene ambiguous. V lost 0 bases, J lost 0 bases, and 9 bases lay in between. CDR1 and CDR2 from the germline V gene are SGHDN and FVKESK. This CDR3 spans 16 amino acids.

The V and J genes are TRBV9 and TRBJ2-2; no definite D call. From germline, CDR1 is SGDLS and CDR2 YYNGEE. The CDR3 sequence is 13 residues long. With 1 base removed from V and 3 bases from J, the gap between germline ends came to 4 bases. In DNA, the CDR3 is TGTGCCAGCAGCGTACTAGACACCGGGGAGCTGTTTTTT. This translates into CASSVLDTGELFF. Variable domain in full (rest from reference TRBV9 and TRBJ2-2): DSGVTQTPKHLITATGQRVTLRCSPRSGDLSVYWYQQSLDQGLQFLIQYYNGEERAKGNILERFSAQQFPDLHSELNLSSLELGDSALYFCASSVLDTGELFFGEGSRLTVL.

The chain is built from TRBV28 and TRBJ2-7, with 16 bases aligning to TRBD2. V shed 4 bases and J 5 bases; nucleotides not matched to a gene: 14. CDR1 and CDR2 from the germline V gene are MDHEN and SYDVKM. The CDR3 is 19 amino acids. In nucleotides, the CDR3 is TGTGCCAGCAGTTCTAACCCTGGGACTAGCGGGAGGGCCGCCGACGAGCAGTACTTC. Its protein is CASSSNPGTSGRAADEQYF. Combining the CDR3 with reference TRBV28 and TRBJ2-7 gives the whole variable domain DVKVTQSSRYLVKRTGEKVFLECVQDMDHENMFWYRQDPGLGLRLIYFSYDVKMKEKGDIPEGYSVSREKKERFSLILESASTNQTSMYLCASSSNPGTSGRAADEQYFGPGTRLTVT.

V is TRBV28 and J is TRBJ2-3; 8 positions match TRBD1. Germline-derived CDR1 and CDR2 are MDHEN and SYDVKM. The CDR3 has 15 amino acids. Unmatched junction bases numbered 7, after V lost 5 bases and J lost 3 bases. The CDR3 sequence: CASSPRQGFTDTQYF. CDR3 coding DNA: TGTGCCAGCAGTCCCCGACAGGGGTTTACAGATACGCAGTATTTT.

CDR3 protein: CASTLQTGGLAKNIQYF. CDR3 sequence (DNA): TGTGCCAGCACCCTTCAGACAGGTGGTTTGGCCAAAAACATTCAGTACTTC. The J gene is TRBJ2-4, the V gene TRBV7-2; the D gene is possibly TRBD1 (6 bases). V lost 7 bases and J 1 base, leaving 20 bases between the germline ends. The V gene's germline CDR1 is SGHTA and CDR2 FQGNSA. There are 17 residues in the CDR3.

The CDR3 DNA sequence: TGTGCCAGCAGTTACGGGGGACAGGGGGCGAACATTCAGTACTTC. It yields the protein CASSYGGQGANIQYF. This chain uses TRBV6-5 with TRBJ2-4, with 12 nucleotides matching TRBD1. Germline values: CDR1 MNHEY, CDR2 SVGAGI. The V and J ends lost 2 bases and 7 bases, in that order; junction bases with no gene match: 3. The CDR3 is 15 amino acids.

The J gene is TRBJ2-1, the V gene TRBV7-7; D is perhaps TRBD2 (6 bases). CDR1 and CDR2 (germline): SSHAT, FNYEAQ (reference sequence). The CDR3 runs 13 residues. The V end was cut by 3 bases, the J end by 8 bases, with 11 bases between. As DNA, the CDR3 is TGTGCCAGCAGCTTCCAACCGGGGGATGAGCAGTTCTTC. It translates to CASSFQPGDEQFF. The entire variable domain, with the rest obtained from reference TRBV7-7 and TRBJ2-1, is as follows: GAGVSQSPRYKVTKRGQDVTLRCDPISSHATLYWYQQALGQGPEFLTYFNYEAQPDKSGLPSDRFSAERPEGSISTLTIQRTEQRDSAMYRCASSFQPGDEQFFGPGTRLTVL.

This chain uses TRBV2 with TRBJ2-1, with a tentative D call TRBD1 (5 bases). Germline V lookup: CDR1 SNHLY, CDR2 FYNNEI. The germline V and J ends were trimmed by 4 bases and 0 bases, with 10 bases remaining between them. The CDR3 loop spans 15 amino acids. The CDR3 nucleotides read TGTGCCAGCAGTGTAAGGGGCAACTCCTACAATGAGCAGTTCTTC. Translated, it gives CASSVRGNSYNEQFF. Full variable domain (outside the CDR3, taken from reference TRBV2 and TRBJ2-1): EPEVTQTPSHQVTQMGQEVILRCVPISNHLYFYWYRQILGQKVEFLVSFYNNEISEKSEIFDDQFSVERPDGSNFTLKIRSTKLEDSAMYFCASSVRGNSYNEQFFGPGTRLTVL.

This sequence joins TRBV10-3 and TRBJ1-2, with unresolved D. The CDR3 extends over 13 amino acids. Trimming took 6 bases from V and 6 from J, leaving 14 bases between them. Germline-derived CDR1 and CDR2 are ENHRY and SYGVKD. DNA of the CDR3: TGTGCCATCAGCGTCCGGGAGGTGGATGGCTACACCTTC. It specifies CAISVREVDGYTF.

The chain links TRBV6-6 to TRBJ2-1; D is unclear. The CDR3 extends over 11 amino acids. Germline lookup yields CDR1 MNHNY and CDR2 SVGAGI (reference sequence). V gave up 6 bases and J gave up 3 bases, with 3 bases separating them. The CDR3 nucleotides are TGTGCCAGCAGACTCTACAATGAGCAGTTCTTC. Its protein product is CASRLYNEQFF.

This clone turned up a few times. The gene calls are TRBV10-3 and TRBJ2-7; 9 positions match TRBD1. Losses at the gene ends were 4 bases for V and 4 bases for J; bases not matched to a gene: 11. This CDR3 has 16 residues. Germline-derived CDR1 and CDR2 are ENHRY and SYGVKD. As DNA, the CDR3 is TGTGCCATCAGTGCCCTAACAGGGGGCAGTAGTTACGAGCAGTACTTC. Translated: CAISALTGGSSYEQYF.

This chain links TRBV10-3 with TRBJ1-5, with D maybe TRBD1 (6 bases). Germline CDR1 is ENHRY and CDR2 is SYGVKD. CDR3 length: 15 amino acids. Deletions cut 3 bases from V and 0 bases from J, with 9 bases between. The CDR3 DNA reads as TGTGCCATCAGTGAAGGCAGGGGTAGCAATCAGCCCCAGCATTTT. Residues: CAISEGRGSNQPQHF.

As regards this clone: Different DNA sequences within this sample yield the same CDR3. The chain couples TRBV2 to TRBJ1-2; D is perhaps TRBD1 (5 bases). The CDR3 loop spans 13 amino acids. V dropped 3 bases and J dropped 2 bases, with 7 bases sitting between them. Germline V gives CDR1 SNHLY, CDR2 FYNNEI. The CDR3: CASSEGGNYGYTF. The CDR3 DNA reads TGTGCCAGCAGTGAGGGGGGGAACTATGGCTACACCTTC.

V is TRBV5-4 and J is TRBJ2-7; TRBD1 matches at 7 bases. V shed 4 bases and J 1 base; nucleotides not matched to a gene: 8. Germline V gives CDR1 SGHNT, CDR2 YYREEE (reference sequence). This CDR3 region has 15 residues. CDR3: CASSREGQRSYEQYF. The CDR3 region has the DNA TGTGCCAGCAGCCGTGAGGGACAGAGATCCTACGAGCAGTACTTC. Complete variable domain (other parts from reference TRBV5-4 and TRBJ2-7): ETGVTQSPTHLIKTRGQQVTLRCSSQSGHNTVSWYQQALGQGPQFIFQYYREEENGRGNFPPRFSGLQFPNYSSELNVNALELDDSALYLCASSREGQRSYEQYFGPGTRLTVT.

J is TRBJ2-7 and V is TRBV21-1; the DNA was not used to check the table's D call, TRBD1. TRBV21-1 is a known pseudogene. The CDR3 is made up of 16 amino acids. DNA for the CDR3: TGTGCCAGCACCACAAGAGGGTTCAGGGGTTGGTACGAGCAGTACTTC. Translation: CASTTRGFRGWYEQYF.

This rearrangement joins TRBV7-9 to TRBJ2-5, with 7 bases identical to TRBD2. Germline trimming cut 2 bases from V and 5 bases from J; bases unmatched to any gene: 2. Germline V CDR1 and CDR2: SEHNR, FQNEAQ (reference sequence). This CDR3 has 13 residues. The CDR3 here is CASSLREGETQYF. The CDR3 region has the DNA TGTGCCAGCAGCTTAAGGGAGGGGGAGACCCAGTACTTC.

The CDR3 spells CASSQDATAYEQYF. The DNA for the CDR3 is TGCGCCAGCAGCCAAGACGCCACGGCCTACGAGCAGTACTTC. The V gene is TRBV4-3, the J gene TRBJ2-7; D remains ambiguous. Trimming removed 0 bases from V and 2 bases from J, with 8 bases in between. The CDR3 contains 14 residues. Germline lookup yields CDR1 LGHNA and CDR2 YSLEER.

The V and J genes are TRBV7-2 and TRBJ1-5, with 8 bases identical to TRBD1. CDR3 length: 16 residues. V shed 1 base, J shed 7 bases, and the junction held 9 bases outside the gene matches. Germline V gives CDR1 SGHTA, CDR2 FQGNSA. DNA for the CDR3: TGTGCCAGCAGCTTAGGAGGGGCAGGGGGCGGCCAGCCCCAGCATTTT. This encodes CASSLGGAGGGQPQHF.

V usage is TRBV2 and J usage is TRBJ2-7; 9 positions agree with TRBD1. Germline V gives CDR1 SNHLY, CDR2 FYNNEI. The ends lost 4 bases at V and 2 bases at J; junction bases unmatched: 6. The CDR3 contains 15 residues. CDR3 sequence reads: CASSAGGTGTYEQYF. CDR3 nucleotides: TGTGCCAGCAGTGCTGGGGGGACAGGGACCTACGAGCAGTACTTC. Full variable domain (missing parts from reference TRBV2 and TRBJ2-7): EPEVTQTPSHQVTQMGQEVILRCVPISNHLYFYWYRQILGQKVEFLVSFYNNEISEKSEIFDDQFSVERPDGSNFTLKIRSTKLEDSAMYFCASSAGGTGTYEQYFGPGTRLTVT.

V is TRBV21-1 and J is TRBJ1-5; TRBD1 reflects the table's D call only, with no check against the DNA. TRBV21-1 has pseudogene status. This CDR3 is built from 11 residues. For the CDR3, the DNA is TGTGCCAGCAGCCCATGTCAGCCCCAGCATTTT. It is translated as CASSPCQPQHF.

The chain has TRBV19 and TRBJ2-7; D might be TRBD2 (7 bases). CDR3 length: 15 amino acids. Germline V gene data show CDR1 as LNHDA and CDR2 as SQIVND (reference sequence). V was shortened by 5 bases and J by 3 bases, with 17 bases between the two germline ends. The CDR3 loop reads CASSGPQGGVYEQYF. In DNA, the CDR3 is TGTGCCAGTAGTGGGCCACAGGGAGGGGTCTACGAGCAGTACTTC.

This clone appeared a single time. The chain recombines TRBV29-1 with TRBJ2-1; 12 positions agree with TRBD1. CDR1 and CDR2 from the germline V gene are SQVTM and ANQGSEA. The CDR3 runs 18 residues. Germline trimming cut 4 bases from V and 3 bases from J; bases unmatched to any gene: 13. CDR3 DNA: TGCAGCGTTGTGGGACAGGGGGCTCGCCACGGCGTCTACAATGAGCAGTTCTTC. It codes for CSVVGQGARHGVYNEQFF.

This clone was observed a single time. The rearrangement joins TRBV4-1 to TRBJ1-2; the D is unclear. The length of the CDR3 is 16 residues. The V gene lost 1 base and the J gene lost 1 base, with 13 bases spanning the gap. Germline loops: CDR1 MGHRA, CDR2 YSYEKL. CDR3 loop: CASSQGVVPFNYGYTF. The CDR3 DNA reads TGCGCCAGCAGCCAAGGTGTCGTCCCCTTTAACTATGGCTACACCTTC.

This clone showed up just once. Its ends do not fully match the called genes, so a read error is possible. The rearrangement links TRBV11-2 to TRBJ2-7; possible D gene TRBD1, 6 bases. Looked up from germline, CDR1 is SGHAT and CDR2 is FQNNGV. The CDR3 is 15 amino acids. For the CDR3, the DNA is TGTGCCAGCAGCTTAATCGGTCAGGGGACGCCACCGAAGGACTTC. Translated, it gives CASSLIGQGTPPKDF.